This passage covers 12 T cell receptor beta chains from one sample sequenced in a study of blood T cell repertoires in COVID-19. The protocol was immunoSEQ multiplex PCR, while the TCRdb copy is restricted to in-frame clones and leaves out a portion. The table lists approximately 250,000 clones, 86% of them singletons. The sample taken for sequencing was peripheral blood. All receptors derive from a man under 40 who had recovered from COVID-19.

The J gene is TRBJ2-7, the V gene TRBV11-2; D gene ambiguous. The CDR3 spans 14 residues. With 3 bases removed from V and 0 bases from J, the gap between germline ends came to 9 bases. Per germline, CDR1 SGHAT and CDR2 FQNNGV. CDR3 protein: CASSFLTASYEQYF. For the CDR3, the DNA is TGTGCCAGCAGCTTTCTCACTGCCTCCTACGAGCAGTACTTC.

The chain is built from TRBV10-3 and TRBJ1-3; 9 nucleotides align to TRBD1. CDR1 is ENHRY, CDR2 SYGVKD, per germline. The CDR3 is 16 residues long. J was trimmed by 0 bases and V by 3 bases; bases with no gene match: 3. The CDR3 DNA reads as TGTGCCATCAGTGAATGGGACAGGGTCTCTGGAAACACCATATATTTT. It translates to CAISEWDRVSGNTIYF.

V and J are TRBV11-2 and TRBJ2-7, with 7 nucleotides matching TRBD1. The CDR3 is 16 residues long. The V and J ends lost 5 bases and 0 bases, in that order; junction bases with no gene match: 10. Looked up from germline, CDR1 is SGHAT and CDR2 is FQNNGV. For the CDR3, the DNA is TGTGCCAGCAGCCCCCGACAGGGCCCTTTCTCCTACGAGCAGTACTTC. Its protein is CASSPRQGPFSYEQYF.

The genes are TRBV5-1 and TRBJ2-2; maybe TRBD2 (5 bases). CDR1 SGHRS and CDR2 YFSETQ come from the germline V gene. Trimming pared 0 bases from V and 0 bases from J, leaving 9 bases between. This CDR3 spans 16 amino acids. CDR3 amino acids: CASSLDGLTNTGELFF. CDR3 coding DNA: TGCGCCAGCAGCTTGGATGGACTGACGAACACCGGGGAGCTGTTTTTT.

Comments on this clone: The same CDR3 is also encoded by other DNA sequences in this sample. The V call is TRBV18, the J call TRBJ1-2; D gene unclear. Per germline, CDR1 KGHSH and CDR2 LQKENI. Trimming stripped 3 bases from V and 8 bases from J, with 7 bases between. The CDR3 length is 11 residues. CDR3 sequence (DNA): TGTGCCAGCTCACCCGGGGAGGGCTACACCTTC. The encoded protein is CASSPGEGYTF.

The chain is built from TRBV4-3 and TRBJ2-7; D is undetermined. V dropped 3 bases and J dropped 7 bases, with 16 bases sitting between them. This CDR3 comprises 14 residues. CDR1 is LGHNA, CDR2 YSLEER, per germline. CDR3 protein: CASSQGRQLREQYF. The CDR3 nucleotides read TGCGCCAGCAGCCAGGGCAGGCAATTACGAGAGCAGTACTTC.

This clone has only one observation. The rearrangement uses TRBV11-2 and TRBJ1-3; 8 nucleotides align to TRBD1. Germline CDR1 SGHAT, CDR2 FQNNGV. Losses at the gene ends were 1 base for V and 0 bases for J; bases not matched to a gene: 5. The CDR3 is 17 residues long. CDR3 sequence (DNA): TGTGCCAGCAGCTTAGTAAATACAGGGGGCTCTGGAAACACCATATATTTT. Protein: CASSLVNTGGSGNTIYF.

The rearrangement links TRBV9 to TRBJ1-5; 7 bases line up with TRBD1. V gave up 4 bases and J gave up 5 bases; unmatched junction bases: 9. The CDR3 length is 15 residues. Germline assignment: CDR1 SGDLS and CDR2 YYNGEE. The CDR3 sequence: CASSSATGTDQPQHF. For the CDR3, the DNA is TGTGCCAGCAGCTCCGCGACAGGGACCGATCAGCCCCAGCATTTT. Together with reference TRBV9 and TRBJ1-5, the CDR3 gives the full variable domain: DSGVTQTPKHLITATGQRVTLRCSPRSGDLSVYWYQQSLDQGLQFLIQYYNGEERAKGNILERFSAQQFPDLHSELNLSSLELGDSALYFCASSSATGTDQPQHFGDGTRLSIL.

The chain has TRBV10-3 and TRBJ1-2, with 9 bases fitting TRBD1. CDR1 ENHRY and CDR2 SYGVKD come from the germline V gene. The V gene end was trimmed by 9 bases and the J gene end by 3 bases; junction bases not matched to a gene: 8. The length of the CDR3 is 14 residues. CDR3 bases: TGTGCCATTACCGGGACAGGGTTCGACTATGGCTACACCTTC. It is translated as CAITGTGFDYGYTF.

This clone was detected a few times. The chain's CDR3 is CSVAGQLDSGNTIYF. The DNA of the CDR3 is TGCAGCGTCGCTGGACAGTTAGACTCTGGAAACACCATATATTTT. The V and J genes are TRBV29-1 and TRBJ1-3; tentatively, D is TRBD1 (6 bases). The CDR3 has 15 residues. Germline V gene lookup returns CDR1 SQVTM and CDR2 ANQGSEA. V was clipped by 6 bases and J by 0 bases, with 15 bases between them.

This sequence joins TRBV18 and TRBJ2-5, with a tentative D call TRBD2 (6 bases). The CDR3 consists of 14 residues. The germline V and J ends were trimmed by 2 bases and 2 bases, with 9 bases remaining between them. CDR1 KGHSH and CDR2 LQKENI come from the germline V gene. In DNA, the CDR3 is TGTGCCAGCTCACCATCGGGGGAGCAAGAGACCCAGTACTTC. Translating it yields CASSPSGEQETQYF.

V usage is TRBV7-2 and J usage is TRBJ1-5, with 7 bases fitting TRBD1. The CDR3 has 16 residues. Germline V gene sequence: CDR1 SGHTA, CDR2 FQGNSA. V lost 4 bases and J lost 2; bases outside the gene matches: 8. The CDR3 region is CASSSNRGPGNQPQHF. The DNA of the CDR3 is TGTGCCAGCAGCTCCAACAGGGGCCCGGGCAATCAGCCCCAGCATTTT. Filled out from reference TRBV7-2 and TRBJ1-5, the complete variable domain reads GAGVSQSPSNKVTEKGKDVELRCDPISGHTALYWYRQSLGQGLEFLIYFQGNSAPDKSGLPSDRFSAERTGGSVSTLTIQRTQQEDSAVYLCASSSNRGPGNQPQHFGDGTRLSIL.